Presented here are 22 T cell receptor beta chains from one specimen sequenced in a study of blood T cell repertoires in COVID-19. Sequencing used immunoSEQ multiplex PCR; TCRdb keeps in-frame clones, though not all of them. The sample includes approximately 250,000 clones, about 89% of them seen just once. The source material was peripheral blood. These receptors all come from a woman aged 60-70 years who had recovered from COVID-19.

This CDR3 reads CSASGLVYEQYF. The CDR3 region has the DNA TGCAGTGCTAGTGGACTAGTCTACGAGCAGTACTTC. V and J are TRBV20-1 and TRBJ2-7; 7 bases are shared with TRBD2. Germline CDR1 and CDR2: DFQATT and SNEGSKA (reference sequence). Trimming took 3 bases from V and 3 from J; bases not matched to a gene: 2. This CDR3 comprises 12 residues.

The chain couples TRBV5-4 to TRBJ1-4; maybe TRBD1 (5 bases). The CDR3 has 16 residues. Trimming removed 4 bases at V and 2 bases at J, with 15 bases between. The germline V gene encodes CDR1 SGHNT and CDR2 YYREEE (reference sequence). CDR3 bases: TGTGCCAGCAGCACGGGCCCCAGGGCCACTAATGAAAAACTGTTTTTT. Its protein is CASSTGPRATNEKLFF.

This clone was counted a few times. CDR3 sequence: CASSYPGRRGNQPQHF. DNA for the CDR3: TGTGCCAGCAGTTACCCGGGCAGGCGGGGCAATCAGCCCCAGCATTTT. The chain combines TRBV6-2 or TRBV6-3 with TRBJ1-5; D unclear. V was cut by 2 bases and J by 2 bases, with 13 bases left in between. CDR3 length: 16 residues. Per germline, CDR1 MNHEY and CDR2 SVGEGT.

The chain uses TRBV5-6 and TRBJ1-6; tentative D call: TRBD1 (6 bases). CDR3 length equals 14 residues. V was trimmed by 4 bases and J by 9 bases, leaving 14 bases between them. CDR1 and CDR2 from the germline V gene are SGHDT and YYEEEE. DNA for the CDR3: TGTGCCAGCAGCGTGAACAGGGAAACTTCACCCCTCCACTTT. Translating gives CASSVNRETSPLHF. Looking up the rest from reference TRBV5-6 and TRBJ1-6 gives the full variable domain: DAGVTQSPTHLIKTRGQQVTLRCSPKSGHDTVSWYQQALGQGPQFIFQYYEEEERQRGNFPDRFSGHQFPNYSSELNVNALLLGDSALYLCASSVNRETSPLHFGNGTRLTVT.

CDR3 in amino acids: CASSLVTGTNEKLFF. Written as DNA, the CDR3 is TGCGCCAGCAGCTTGGTGACGGGGACTAATGAAAAACTGTTTTTT. The chain combines TRBV5-1 with TRBJ1-4; D ambiguous. This CDR3 is 15 amino acids long. Trimming left V 0 bases short and J 2 bases short, with 8 bases between. CDR1 SGHRS and CDR2 YFSETQ come from the germline V gene. Full variable domain (remainder filled in from reference TRBV5-1 and TRBJ1-4): KAGVTQTPRYLIKTRGQQVTLSCSPISGHRSVSWYQQTPGQGLQFLFEYFSETQRNKGNFPGRFSGRQFSNSRSEMNVSTLELGDSALYLCASSLVTGTNEKLFFGSGTQLSVL.

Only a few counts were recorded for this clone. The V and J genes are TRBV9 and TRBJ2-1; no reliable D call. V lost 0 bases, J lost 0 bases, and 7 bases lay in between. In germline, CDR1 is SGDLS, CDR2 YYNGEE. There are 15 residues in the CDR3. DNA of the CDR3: TGTGCCAGCAGCGTAGTTATTAGCTCCTACAATGAGCAGTTCTTC. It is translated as CASSVVISSYNEQFF.

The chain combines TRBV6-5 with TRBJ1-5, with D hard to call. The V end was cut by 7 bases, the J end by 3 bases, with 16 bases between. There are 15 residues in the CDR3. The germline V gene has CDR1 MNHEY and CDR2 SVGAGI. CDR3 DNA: TGTGCCAGCACTTTTGCGCGGGCAATCAATCAGCCCCAGCATTTT. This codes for CASTFARAINQPQHF.

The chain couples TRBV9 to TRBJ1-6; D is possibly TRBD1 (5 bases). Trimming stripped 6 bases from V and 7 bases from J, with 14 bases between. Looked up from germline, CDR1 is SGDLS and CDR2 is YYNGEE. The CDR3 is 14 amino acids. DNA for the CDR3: TGTGCCAGCACCGGCCAACCAGGGAATTCACCCCTCCACTTT. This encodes CASTGQPGNSPLHF.

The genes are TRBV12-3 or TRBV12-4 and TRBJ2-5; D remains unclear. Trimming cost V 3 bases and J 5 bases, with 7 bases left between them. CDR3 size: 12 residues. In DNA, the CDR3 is TGTGCCAGCAGTTTTTCACGGGAGACCCAGTACTTC. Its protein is CASSFSRETQYF.

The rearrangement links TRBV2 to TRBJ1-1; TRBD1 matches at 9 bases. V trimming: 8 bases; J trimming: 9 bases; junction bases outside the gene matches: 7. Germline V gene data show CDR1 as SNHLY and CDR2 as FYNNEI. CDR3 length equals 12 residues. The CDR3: CASAGTGSKAFF. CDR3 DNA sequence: TGTGCCAGCGCCGGGACAGGGAGTAAAGCTTTCTTT.

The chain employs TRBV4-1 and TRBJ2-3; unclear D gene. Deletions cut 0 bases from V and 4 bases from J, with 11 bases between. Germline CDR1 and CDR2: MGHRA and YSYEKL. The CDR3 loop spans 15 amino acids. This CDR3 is CASSQDSSQSDTQYF. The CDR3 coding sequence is TGCGCCAGCAGCCAAGATAGCAGCCAGTCAGATACGCAGTATTTT.

CDR3 DNA: TGTGCCAGCAGGATAGACAGGGTGGGCAGCGAGCAGTACTTC. The encoded protein is CASRIDRVGSEQYF. V and J are TRBV3-1 (or the pseudogene TRBV3-2) and TRBJ2-7; 7 bases match TRBD1. The J segment lost 6 bases and the V segment lost 6 bases, leaving 11 bases of the junction unmatched. This CDR3 is 14 amino acids long. Germline V gives CDR1 LGHDT, CDR2 YNNKEL (reference sequence).

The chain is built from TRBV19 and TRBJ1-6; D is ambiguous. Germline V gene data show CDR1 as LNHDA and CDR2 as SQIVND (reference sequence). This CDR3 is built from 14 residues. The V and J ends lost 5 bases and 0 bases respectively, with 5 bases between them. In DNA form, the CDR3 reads TGTGCCAGTAGTGGGAGCTCCTATAATTCACCCCTCCACTTT. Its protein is CASSGSSYNSPLHF.

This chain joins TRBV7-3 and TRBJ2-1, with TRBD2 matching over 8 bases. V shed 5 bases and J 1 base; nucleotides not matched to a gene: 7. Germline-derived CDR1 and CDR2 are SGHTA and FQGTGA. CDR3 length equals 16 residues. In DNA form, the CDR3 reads TGTGCCAGCAGCCCCCGGGGGGGGCCTTCCTACAATGAGCAGTTCTTC. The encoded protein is CASSPRGGPSYNEQFF.

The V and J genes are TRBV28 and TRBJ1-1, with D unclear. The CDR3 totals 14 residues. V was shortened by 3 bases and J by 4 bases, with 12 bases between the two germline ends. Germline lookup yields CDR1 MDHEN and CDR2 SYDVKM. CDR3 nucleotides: TGTGCCAGCAGTTTTATCCCGGGATCCACTGAAGCTTTCTTT. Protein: CASSFIPGSTEAFF.

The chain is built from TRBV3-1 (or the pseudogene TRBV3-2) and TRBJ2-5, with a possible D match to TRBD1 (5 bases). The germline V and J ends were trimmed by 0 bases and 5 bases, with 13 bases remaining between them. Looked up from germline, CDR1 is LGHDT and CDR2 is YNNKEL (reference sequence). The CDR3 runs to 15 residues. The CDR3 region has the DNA TGTGCCAGCAGCCAAGATGGGGCACGCGTGGAGACCCAGTACTTC. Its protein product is CASSQDGARVETQYF.

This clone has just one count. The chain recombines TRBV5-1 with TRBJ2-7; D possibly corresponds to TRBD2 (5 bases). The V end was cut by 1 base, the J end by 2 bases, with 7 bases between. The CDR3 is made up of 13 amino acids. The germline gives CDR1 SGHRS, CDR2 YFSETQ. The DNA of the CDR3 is TGCGCCAGCAGCTTGAACGGGGCCTACGAGCAGTACTTC. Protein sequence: CASSLNGAYEQYF.

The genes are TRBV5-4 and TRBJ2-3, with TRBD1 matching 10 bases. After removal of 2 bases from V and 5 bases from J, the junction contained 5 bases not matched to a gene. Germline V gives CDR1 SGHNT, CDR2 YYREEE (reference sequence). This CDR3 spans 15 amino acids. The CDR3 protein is CASSLRQGAKDTQYF. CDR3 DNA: TGTGCCAGCAGCTTACGACAGGGGGCAAAAGATACGCAGTATTTT.

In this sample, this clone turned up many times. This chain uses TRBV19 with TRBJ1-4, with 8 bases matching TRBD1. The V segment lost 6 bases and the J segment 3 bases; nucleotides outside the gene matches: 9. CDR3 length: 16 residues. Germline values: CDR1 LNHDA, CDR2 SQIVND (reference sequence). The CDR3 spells CASSAPRQGSNEKLFF. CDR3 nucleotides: TGTGCCAGTAGCGCACCTCGACAGGGGTCTAATGAAAAACTGTTTTTT.

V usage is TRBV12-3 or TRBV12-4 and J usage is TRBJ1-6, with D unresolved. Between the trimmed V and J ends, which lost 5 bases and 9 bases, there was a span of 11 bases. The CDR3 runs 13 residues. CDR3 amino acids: CASSIQEGSPLHF. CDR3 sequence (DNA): TGTGCCAGCAGTATCCAGGAGGGTTCACCCCTCCACTTT.

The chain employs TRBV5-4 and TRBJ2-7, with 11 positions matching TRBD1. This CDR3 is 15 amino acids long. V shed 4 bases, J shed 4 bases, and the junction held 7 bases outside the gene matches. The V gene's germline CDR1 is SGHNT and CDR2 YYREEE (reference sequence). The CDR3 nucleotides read TGTGCCAGCAGCATCAACCGGGACAGGGGGTACGAGCAGTACTTC. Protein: CASSINRDRGYEQYF.

The chain's CDR3 is CASSPENTYEQYF. CDR3 DNA: TGTGCCAGCAGCCCGGAGAACACCTACGAGCAGTACTTC. The chain recombines TRBV5-5 with TRBJ2-7, with no clear D. V shed 4 bases and J shed 2 bases, with 10 bases lying between them. Germline V gives CDR1 SGHKS, CDR2 YYEKEE (reference sequence). CDR3 size: 13 residues.